This passage covers 14 T cell receptor beta chains from one sample sequenced in a study of blood T cell repertoires in COVID-19. Repertoires were generated with immunoSEQ multiplex PCR, while TCRdb's copy carries only in-frame clones and drops some. This table has 150,000 or so clones, roughly 84% appearing once. The sample taken for sequencing was PBMCs or T cells enriched from blood (not recorded which). These receptors were collected from a woman in her forties or fifties who had been exposed to COVID-19.

The V gene is TRBV10-1, the J gene TRBJ1-1; the D gene is possibly TRBD1 (6 bases). Trimming took off 9 bases at V and 3 bases at J, with 14 bases between the two ends. CDR3 length: 13 residues. CDR1 and CDR2 (germline): WNHNN, SYGVQD (reference sequence). The DNA of the CDR3 is TGCGCCAGTAGTAAGGGGGGGGACACTGAAGCTTTCTTT. It codes for CASSKGGDTEAFF.

In this sample, this clone turned up once. The chain recombines TRBV19 with TRBJ1-2; D might be TRBD1 (6 bases). The CDR3 extends over 11 amino acids. The germline V and J ends were trimmed by 9 bases and 8 bases, with 13 bases remaining between them. Germline V gene lookup returns CDR1 LNHDA and CDR2 SQIVND (reference sequence). CDR3 residues: CASTGFGGYTF. CDR3 sequence (DNA): TGTGCCAGCACAGGGTTCGGAGGCTACACCTTC. The entire variable domain, with the rest obtained from reference TRBV19 and TRBJ1-2, is as follows: DGGITQSPKYLFRKEGQNVTLSCEQNLNHDAMYWYRQDPGQGLRLIYYSQIVNDFQKGDIAEGYSVSREKKESFPLTVTSAQKNPTAFYLCASTGFGGYTFGSGTRLTVV.

V usage is TRBV3-1 (or the pseudogene TRBV3-2) and J usage is TRBJ2-1, with 10 bases aligning to TRBD2. Germline trimming cut 0 bases from V and 5 bases from J; bases unmatched to any gene: 10. The CDR3 loop spans 18 amino acids. Germline assignment: CDR1 LGHDT and CDR2 YNNKEL (reference sequence). The CDR3 spells CASSQDWSIAGGNNEQFF. The CDR3 bases are TGTGCCAGCAGCCAAGATTGGTCTATAGCGGGGGGCAACAATGAGCAGTTCTTC.

This clone was seen a few times. The chain links TRBV5-5 to TRBJ2-3, with D possibly being TRBD2 (6 bases). Trimming pared 1 base from V and 6 bases from J, leaving 15 bases between. The CDR3 loop spans 15 amino acids. Germline V lookup: CDR1 SGHKS, CDR2 YYEKEE (reference sequence). The CDR3 DNA reads TGTGCCAGCAGCTTGTCTCTTCCTAGCGCTGATACGCAGTATTTT. Protein product: CASSLSLPSADTQYF.

This chain connects TRBV5-1 to TRBJ2-7; possibly TRBD2 for D (5 bases). The CDR3 is 15 amino acids. Germline V lookup: CDR1 SGHRS, CDR2 YFSETQ. The ends were cut back, 4 bases at V and 2 bases at J, with 16 bases in the middle. The CDR3 is CASSAGAATTYEQYF. CDR3 coding DNA: TGCGCCAGCAGCGCCGGTGCTGCGACTACCTACGAGCAGTACTTC.

V usage is TRBV3-1 (or the pseudogene TRBV3-2) and J usage is TRBJ1-6; no firm D call. The germline V gene has CDR1 LGHDT and CDR2 YNNKEL (reference sequence). Trimming shortened V by 4 bases and J by 10 bases, and 14 bases separated the two germline ends. The CDR3 totals 14 residues. The CDR3 sequence: CASSPLSGSSPLHF. Here the CDR3 DNA reads TGTGCCAGCAGCCCCCTCTCCGGGTCATCACCCCTCCACTTT.

This clone has just one count. V gene TRBV9 combines with J gene TRBJ2-6, with D tentatively TRBD1 (6 bases). The V gene lost 2 bases and the J gene lost 1 base, with 7 bases spanning the gap. Per the germline V gene, CDR1 is SGDLS and CDR2 is YYNGEE. CDR3 length: 15 amino acids. The CDR3 sequence: CASSVQGSGANVLTF. CDR3 DNA sequence: TGTGCCAGCAGCGTCCAGGGGTCTGGGGCCAACGTCCTGACTTTC.

The chain employs TRBV19 and TRBJ1-1; D not certain. V was trimmed by 3 bases and J by 0 bases, leaving 8 bases between them. CDR3 length: 14 amino acids. Germline V gene lookup returns CDR1 LNHDA and CDR2 SQIVND (reference sequence). This CDR3 reads CASSILGLNTEAFF. CDR3 in DNA: TGTGCCAGTAGTATTCTAGGATTGAACACTGAAGCTTTCTTT. Complete variable domain (other parts from reference TRBV19 and TRBJ1-1): DGGITQSPKYLFRKEGQNVTLSCEQNLNHDAMYWYRQDPGQGLRLIYYSQIVNDFQKGDIAEGYSVSREKKESFPLTVTSAQKNPTAFYLCASSILGLNTEAFFGQGTRLTVV.

The genes are TRBV10-3 and TRBJ1-1; 8 nucleotides line up with TRBD1. Germline-derived CDR1 and CDR2 are ENHRY and SYGVKD. The CDR3 has 14 residues. J was trimmed by 0 bases and V by 8 bases; bases with no gene match: 5. The CDR3 DNA follows: TGTGCCATCCAGGGGGCTTCCATGAACACTGAAGCTTTCTTT. It yields the protein CAIQGASMNTEAFF.

In its sample, this clone was seen a few times. The chain combines TRBV12-5 with TRBJ2-7; perhaps TRBD2 as D (6 bases). V lost 4 bases, J lost 6 bases, and 7 bases lay in between. The CDR3 loop spans 11 amino acids. Germline V gene sequence: CDR1 LGHNT, CDR2 FRNRAP. DNA for the CDR3: TGTGCTAGTGGTTGGGGAGGCGAGCAGTACTTC. It encodes CASGWGGEQYF. Combining the CDR3 with reference TRBV12-5 and TRBJ2-7 gives the whole variable domain DARVTQTPRHKVTEMGQEVTMRCQPILGHNTVFWYRQTMMQGLELLAYFRNRAPLDDSGMPKDRFSAEMPDATLATLKIQPSEPRDSAVYFCASGWGGEQYFGPGTRLTVT.

A single count supports this clone. This chain links TRBV4-3 with TRBJ1-4, with TRBD1 identical over 8 bases. CDR1 and CDR2 (germline): LGHNA, YSLEER. The CDR3 extends over 15 amino acids. Trimming removed 0 bases from V and 7 bases from J; junction bases left unmatched: 4. The CDR3 sequence is CASSQDRQGFEKLFF. The CDR3 coding sequence is TGCGCCAGCAGCCAAGATCGACAGGGGTTTGAAAAACTGTTTTTT.

Of note for this clone: Other DNA sequences in this specimen translate into the identical CDR3. The chain combines TRBV5-1 with TRBJ2-5; tentatively, D is TRBD2 (5 bases). Trimming took 4 bases from V and 2 from J, leaving 12 bases between them. The CDR3 loop spans 14 amino acids. Germline values: CDR1 SGHRS, CDR2 YFSETQ. The CDR3 DNA follows: TGCGCCAGCAGCCCCGGACTGGATCAAGAGACCCAGTACTTC. Protein product: CASSPGLDQETQYF.

The rearrangement joins TRBV5-4 to TRBJ2-7, with D perhaps TRBD2 (6 bases). Trimming cost V 1 base and J 7 bases, with 15 bases left between them. In germline, CDR1 is SGHNT, CDR2 YYREEE (reference sequence). The CDR3 loop spans 14 amino acids. This CDR3 is CASSLRGGKGEQYF. CDR3 DNA sequence: TGTGCCAGCAGCTTGAGGGGCGGGAAGGGTGAGCAGTACTTC.

This chain uses TRBV4-2 with TRBJ1-4; D not certain. The CDR3 loop spans 14 amino acids. CDR1 is LGHNA and CDR2 is YNFKEQ in the germline V gene. Trimming removed 1 base from V and 7 bases from J, with 10 bases in between. In nucleotides, the CDR3 is TGTGCCAGCAGCCAAGGCGGGAGAAGTGAAAAACTGTTTTTT. This sequence encodes CASSQGGRSEKLFF.